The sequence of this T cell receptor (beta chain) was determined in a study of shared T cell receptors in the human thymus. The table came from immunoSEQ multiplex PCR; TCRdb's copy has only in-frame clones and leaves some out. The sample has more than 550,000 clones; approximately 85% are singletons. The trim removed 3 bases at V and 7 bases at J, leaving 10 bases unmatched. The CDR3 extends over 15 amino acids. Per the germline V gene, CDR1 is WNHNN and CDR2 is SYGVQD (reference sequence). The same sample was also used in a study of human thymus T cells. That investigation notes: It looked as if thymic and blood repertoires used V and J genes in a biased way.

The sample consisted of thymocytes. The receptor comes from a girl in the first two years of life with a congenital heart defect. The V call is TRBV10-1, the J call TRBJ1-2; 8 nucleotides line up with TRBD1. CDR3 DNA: TGCGCCAGCAGTGAATTTGGGGCAGGGGGCTGTGGCTACACCTTC. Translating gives CASSEFGAGGCGYTF.